Shown below are 29 T cell receptor beta chains from a single sample sequenced in a study of early stage breast cancer tumors. TCRdb keeps only in-frame clones here, not all; method: immunoSEQ multiplex PCR. This table has 20,000 to 25,000 clones, 60% to 85% appearing once. Sequencing was done on a sample of blood. Receptors were obtained from a person between 55 and 69 years old with breast cancer.

This clone was seen a few times. The chain combines TRBV19 with TRBJ1-2; a possible D gene is TRBD1 (5 bases). The V gene lost 7 bases and the J gene lost 0 bases, with 12 bases spanning the gap. The germline CDR1 and CDR2 sequences are LNHDA and SQIVND (reference sequence). This CDR3 is 14 amino acids long. The CDR3 sequence: CASIGTGANYGYTF. The CDR3 DNA follows: TGTGCCAGTATCGGGACCGGTGCTAACTATGGCTACACCTTC.

CDR3 nucleotides: TGTGCCAGCAGCAATACAGGGGGCGAGCAGTACTTC. Translating it yields CASSNTGGEQYF. The V gene is TRBV7-9, the J gene TRBJ2-7; 8 bases are a match to TRBD1. Per germline, CDR1 SEHNR and CDR2 FQNEAQ (reference sequence). This CDR3 region has 12 residues. V was pared by 5 bases and J by 6 bases, with 3 bases of the junction left unmatched.

J is TRBJ2-7 and V is TRBV19, with 7 bases aligning to TRBD2. Germline V gene sequence: CDR1 LNHDA, CDR2 SQIVND (reference sequence). The CDR3 has 13 residues. Trimming cost V 4 bases and J 3 bases; bases outside gene matches: 3. In DNA form, the CDR3 reads TGTGCCAGTAGTACCGGGGGGAGCTACGAGCAGTACTTC. It encodes CASSTGGSYEQYF.

J is TRBJ1-4 and V is TRBV30, with a possible D match to TRBD1 (5 bases). Germline V gene data show CDR1 as GTSNPN and CDR2 as SVGIG (reference sequence). Between the trimmed V and J ends, which lost 6 bases and 3 bases, there was a span of 14 bases. There are 14 residues in the CDR3. CDR3 residues: CACKSGIANEKLFF. The CDR3 region has the DNA TGTGCCTGCAAGTCAGGGATAGCTAATGAAAAACTGTTTTTT.

The chain employs TRBV6-5 and TRBJ2-7; 9 bases fit TRBD2. The CDR3 is 15 amino acids. V dropped 2 bases and J dropped 3; count of bases not matched to a gene: 5. From germline, CDR1 is MNHEY and CDR2 SVGAGI. The CDR3 DNA reads TGTGCCAGCAGTTACGGACTAGCGTTATACTACGAGCAGTACTTC. Translation: CASSYGLALYYEQYF.

This clone was observed once. The rearrangement joins TRBV5-1 to TRBJ1-1; D may be TRBD1 (6 bases). Germline values: CDR1 SGHRS, CDR2 YFSETQ. V lost 7 bases, J lost 2 bases, and 18 bases lay in between. CDR3 size: 15 residues. The CDR3 region has the DNA TGCGCCAGCGGAGCCCGGGCAGGGGCCAACACTGAAGCTTTCTTT. This translates into CASGARAGANTEAFF.

The chain uses TRBV7-2 and TRBJ2-5, with 8 bases fitting TRBD2. Germline assignment: CDR1 SGHTA and CDR2 FQGNSA. This CDR3 is 18 amino acids long. The trim removed 1 base at V and 0 bases at J, leaving 10 bases unmatched. The DNA for the CDR3 is TGTGCCAGCAGCTTAGAGCCAGCGGGGGATCTGGACCAAGAGACCCAGTACTTC. Translation gives CASSLEPAGDLDQETQYF.

This rearrangement joins TRBV18 to TRBJ2-5; D call uncertain. Germline CDR1 KGHSH, CDR2 LQKENI. The CDR3 contains 12 residues. The germline V and J ends were trimmed by 6 bases and 5 bases, with 10 bases remaining between them. CDR3 loop: CASSESTETQYF. The CDR3 DNA is TGTGCCAGCTCCGAATCTACGGAGACCCAGTACTTC.

The rearrangement links TRBV5-1 to TRBJ2-1; TRBD2 aligns across 11 bases. Germline-derived CDR1 and CDR2 are SGHRS and YFSETQ. Losses at the gene ends were 8 bases for V and 4 bases for J; bases not matched to a gene: 11. CDR3 size: 16 residues. The CDR3 sequence is CARYVAPSGGYNEQFF. CDR3 DNA sequence: TGCGCCAGGTATGTGGCTCCTAGCGGGGGGTACAATGAGCAGTTCTTC.

The chain joins TRBV6-5 to TRBJ2-7; tentatively, D is TRBD2 (5 bases). CDR1 is MNHEY and CDR2 is SVGAGI in the germline V gene. The CDR3 sequence is 8 residues long. V was pared by 11 bases and J by 10 bases, with 9 bases between. The CDR3 loop reads CAAGGQYF. The CDR3 DNA is TGTGCCGCGGGTGGACAGTACTTC.

J is TRBJ1-1 and V is TRBV30; D gene unclear. V lost 2 bases to trimming and J lost 1 base, with 5 bases between them. Per germline, CDR1 GTSNPN and CDR2 SVGIG (reference sequence). The CDR3 sequence is 12 residues long. CDR3 sequence reads: CAWSFENTEAFF. The CDR3 nucleotides read TGTGCCTGGAGTTTTGAGAACACTGAAGCTTTCTTT.

V is TRBV6-1 and J is TRBJ2-2; TRBD1 aligns across 10 bases. Looked up from germline, CDR1 is MNHNS and CDR2 is SASEGT. CDR3 size: 13 residues. Trimming at V came to 11 bases and at J to 0 bases, leaving 0 bases not matched to a gene. CDR3: CAGQGANTGELFF. The CDR3 DNA is TGTGCCGGACAGGGGGCGAACACCGGGGAGCTGTTTTTT.

The rearrangement uses TRBV7-3 and TRBJ2-3; no reliable D call. Trimming took off 3 bases at V and 1 base at J, with 5 bases between the two ends. CDR1 and CDR2 from the germline V gene are SGHTA and FQGTGA. The CDR3 extends over 13 amino acids. This CDR3 reads CASSFRGTDTQYF. CDR3 nucleotide sequence: TGTGCCAGCAGCTTTAGAGGCACAGATACGCAGTATTTT. Full variable domain (remainder filled in from reference TRBV7-3 and TRBJ2-3): GAGVSQTPSNKVTEKGKYVELRCDPISGHTALYWYRQSLGQGPEFLIYFQGTGAADDSGLPNDRFFAVRPEGSVSTLKIQRTERGDSAVYLCASSFRGTDTQYFGPGTRLTVL.

The chain combines TRBV5-1 with TRBJ1-1, with 8 bases identical to TRBD1. Trimming removed 0 bases from V and 1 base from J; junction bases left unmatched: 11. Germline-derived CDR1 and CDR2 are SGHRS and YFSETQ. This CDR3 comprises 18 residues. The CDR3 DNA sequence: TGCGCCAGCAGCTTGGCCGTCAGGACAGGGAACCCGAACACTGAAGCTTTCTTT. This sequence encodes CASSLAVRTGNPNTEAFF.

The chain has TRBV5-4 and TRBJ2-3, with 10 nucleotides matching TRBD2. This CDR3 spans 15 amino acids. Trimming cost V 4 bases and J 5 bases; bases outside gene matches: 7. From germline, CDR1 is SGHNT and CDR2 YYREEE (reference sequence). For the CDR3, the DNA is TGTGCCAGCAGCCGACGAGCGGGGGGGAAAGATACGCAGTATTTT. Encoded protein: CASSRRAGGKDTQYF.

The chain recombines TRBV7-3 with TRBJ2-3; D may be TRBD1 or TRBD2 (5 bases each). The CDR3 consists of 14 residues. CDR1 and CDR2 from the germline V gene are SGHTA and FQGTGA. Trimming removed 5 bases at V and 4 bases at J, with 13 bases between. The CDR3 loop reads CASSQEWGSDTQYF. The DNA of the CDR3 is TGTGCCAGCAGCCAAGAATGGGGGTCAGATACGCAGTATTTT. Complete variable domain (other parts from reference TRBV7-3 and TRBJ2-3): GAGVSQTPSNKVTEKGKYVELRCDPISGHTALYWYRQSLGQGPEFLIYFQGTGAADDSGLPNDRFFAVRPEGSVSTLKIQRTERGDSAVYLCASSQEWGSDTQYFGPGTRLTVL.

This clone was seen just once. In nucleotides, the CDR3 is TGTGCTAGTGGTTTGAGCGTCCGGAGCTCTGGAAACACCATATATTTT. Amino acid sequence: CASGLSVRSSGNTIYF. The chain links TRBV12-5 to TRBJ1-3, with D uncertain. CDR3 size: 16 residues. The V gene's germline CDR1 is LGHNT and CDR2 FRNRAP. Trimming took 2 bases from V and 0 from J, leaving 11 bases between them. Combining the CDR3 with reference TRBV12-5 and TRBJ1-3 gives the whole variable domain DARVTQTPRHKVTEMGQEVTMRCQPILGHNTVFWYRQTMMQGLELLAYFRNRAPLDDSGMPKDRFSAEMPDATLATLKIQPSEPRDSAVYFCASGLSVRSSGNTIYFGEGSWLTVV.

The rearrangement joins TRBV5-5 to TRBJ2-5, with 7 bases lining up with TRBD2. The CDR3 covers 14 residues. Unmatched junction bases numbered 7, after V lost 3 bases and J lost 5 bases. CDR1 is SGHKS, CDR2 YYEKEE, per germline (reference sequence). The CDR3: CASSSEWGGETQYF. CDR3 sequence (DNA): TGTGCCAGCAGCTCTGAGTGGGGAGGGGAGACCCAGTACTTC.

V and J are TRBV4-2 and TRBJ1-3; D is ambiguous. V lost 0 bases and J lost 3, with 6 bases in between. Looked up from germline, CDR1 is LGHNA and CDR2 is YNFKEQ. This CDR3 comprises 14 residues. Written as DNA, the CDR3 is TGTGCCAGCAGCCAAGAGCCCGTTGGAAACACCATATATTTT. Translation gives CASSQEPVGNTIYF.

In its sample, this clone is medium-sized (0.01 to 0.1%). The V and J genes are TRBV5-6 and TRBJ2-1, with no clear D. Per the germline V gene, CDR1 is SGHDT and CDR2 is YYEEEE. With 4 bases removed from V and 3 bases from J, the gap between germline ends came to 17 bases. The CDR3 runs 16 residues. For the CDR3, the DNA is TGTGCCAGCAGCCTAGAACCCTCCCCCGGCTACAATGAGCAGTTCTTC. Amino acid sequence: CASSLEPSPGYNEQFF.

This chain uses TRBV9 with TRBJ2-1, with D unclear. Germline loops: CDR1 SGDLS, CDR2 YYNGEE. V lost 4 bases and J 6 bases, leaving 20 bases between the germline ends. The CDR3 runs 16 residues. The CDR3 DNA reads as TGTGCCAGCAGCACCCGTCCTGGTTTGGGCGTCAATGAGCAGTTCTTC. Translating gives CASSTRPGLGVNEQFF.

This clone was seen only once. V is TRBV19 and J is TRBJ2-2; TRBD1 matches at 10 bases. The CDR3 length is 14 residues. V dropped 9 bases and J dropped 6; count of bases not matched to a gene: 7. Germline CDR1 is LNHDA and CDR2 is SQIVND (reference sequence). In nucleotides, the CDR3 is TGTGCCAGCAGCCGGGACAGGGGTCCCGGGGAGCTGTTTTTT. This translates into CASSRDRGPGELFF.

This chain links TRBV5-1 with TRBJ2-2; perhaps TRBD1 as D (6 bases). Per the germline V gene, CDR1 is SGHRS and CDR2 is YFSETQ. V lost 7 bases and J 6 bases, leaving 16 bases between the germline ends. The CDR3 extends over 14 amino acids. CDR3 residues: CASGTFRGAGELFF. DNA for the CDR3: TGCGCCAGCGGGACGTTCAGGGGTGCCGGGGAGCTGTTTTTT.

This clone is medium-sized within its sample. The rearrangement joins TRBV2 to TRBJ2-7, with 8 bases matching TRBD1. From germline, CDR1 is SNHLY and CDR2 FYNNEI. The CDR3 has 17 amino acids. V dropped 0 bases and J dropped 6; count of bases not matched to a gene: 13. The CDR3 is CASSEALLGQGAGEQYF. DNA of the CDR3: TGTGCCAGCAGTGAAGCGCTTCTCGGGCAGGGGGCGGGCGAGCAGTACTTC.

The V and J genes are TRBV5-1 and TRBJ1-3; D is unclear. The V gene's germline CDR1 is SGHRS and CDR2 YFSETQ. CDR3 length equals 14 residues. V lost 4 bases and J 3 bases, leaving 11 bases between the germline ends. The DNA for the CDR3 is TGCGCCAGCAGCGACATAGCCCTTGGAAACACCATATATTTT. Protein product: CASSDIALGNTIYF.

This CDR3 reads CASSPSITGTGTEAFF. The CDR3, as DNA: TGTGCCAGCTCACCGTCAATAACCGGGACGGGGACTGAAGCTTTCTTT. The chain carries TRBV18 and TRBJ1-1; D might be TRBD1 (5 bases). CDR1 is KGHSH, CDR2 LQKENI, per germline. This CDR3 has 16 residues. V shed 3 bases and J shed 5 bases, with 19 bases lying between them. The full variable domain, with the rest looked up from reference TRBV18 and TRBJ1-1, is NAGVMQNPRHLVRRRGQEARLRCSPMKGHSHVYWYRQLPEEGLKFMVYLQKENIIDESGMPKERFSAEFPKEGPSILRIQQVVRGDSAAYFCASSPSITGTGTEAFFGQGTRLTVV.

The J gene is TRBJ1-1, the V gene TRBV7-9; D is perhaps TRBD1 (6 bases). V dropped 2 bases and J dropped 5 bases, with 18 bases sitting between them. This CDR3 comprises 16 residues. Germline lookup yields CDR1 SEHNR and CDR2 FQNEAQ (reference sequence). DNA for the CDR3: TGTGCCAGCAGCTTAAGTTTAGCGGGGGGCAGGACTGAAGCTTTCTTT. It yields the protein CASSLSLAGGRTEAFF.

This chain uses TRBV27 with TRBJ2-7, with D perhaps TRBD1 (6 bases). The germline V gene has CDR1 MNHEY and CDR2 SMNVEV (reference sequence). CDR3 length equals 14 residues. V was trimmed by 1 base and J by 1 base, leaving 8 bases between them. The CDR3 spells CASSLLGGSYEQYF. Here the CDR3 DNA reads TGTGCCAGCAGTTTATTAGGGGGTTCCTACGAGCAGTACTTC.

The chain uses TRBV5-1 and TRBJ2-7, with 11 bases lining up with TRBD2. Germline CDR1 and CDR2: SGHRS and YFSETQ. CDR3 length: 15 residues. V was pared by 4 bases and J by 3 bases, with 6 bases of the junction left unmatched. CDR3 nucleotides: TGCGCCAGCAGCCCCGGGACTAGCGGATACTACGAGCAGTACTTC. It specifies CASSPGTSGYYEQYF.